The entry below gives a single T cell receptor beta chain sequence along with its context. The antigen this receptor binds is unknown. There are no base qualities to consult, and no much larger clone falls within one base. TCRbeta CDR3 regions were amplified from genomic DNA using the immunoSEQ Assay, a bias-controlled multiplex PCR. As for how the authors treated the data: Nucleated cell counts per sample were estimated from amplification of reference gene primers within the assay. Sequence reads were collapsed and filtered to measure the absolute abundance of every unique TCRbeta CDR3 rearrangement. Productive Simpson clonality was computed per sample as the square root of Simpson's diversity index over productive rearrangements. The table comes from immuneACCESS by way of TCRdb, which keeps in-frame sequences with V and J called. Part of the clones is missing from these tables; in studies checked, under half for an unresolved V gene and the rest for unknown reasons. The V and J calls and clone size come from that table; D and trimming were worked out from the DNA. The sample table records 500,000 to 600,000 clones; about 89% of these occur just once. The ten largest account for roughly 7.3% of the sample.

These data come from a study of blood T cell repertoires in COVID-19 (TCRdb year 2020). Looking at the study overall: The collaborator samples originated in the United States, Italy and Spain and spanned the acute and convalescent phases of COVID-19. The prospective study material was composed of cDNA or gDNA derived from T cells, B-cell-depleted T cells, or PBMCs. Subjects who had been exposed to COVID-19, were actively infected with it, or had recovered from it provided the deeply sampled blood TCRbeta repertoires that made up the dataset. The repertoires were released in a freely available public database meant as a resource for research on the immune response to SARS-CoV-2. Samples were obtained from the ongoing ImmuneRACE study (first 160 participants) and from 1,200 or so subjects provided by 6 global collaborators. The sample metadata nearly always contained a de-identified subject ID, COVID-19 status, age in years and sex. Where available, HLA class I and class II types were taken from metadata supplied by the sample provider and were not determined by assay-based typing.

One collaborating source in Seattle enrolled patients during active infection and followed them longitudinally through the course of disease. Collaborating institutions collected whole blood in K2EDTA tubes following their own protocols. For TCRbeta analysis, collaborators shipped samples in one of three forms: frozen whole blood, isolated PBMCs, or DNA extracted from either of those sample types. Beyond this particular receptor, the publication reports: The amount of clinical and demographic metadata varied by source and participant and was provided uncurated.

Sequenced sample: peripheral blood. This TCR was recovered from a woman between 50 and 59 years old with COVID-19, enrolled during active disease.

The bases read TGCGCCAGCAGCCTTCTTCCCGGACAGAACTACGAGCAGTACTTC. This sequence encodes CASSLLPGQNYEQYF. In this chain, TRBV4-1 is recombined with TRBJ2-7; 6 matching bases give a weak D call of TRBD1. Reading the germline V gene gives CDR1 MGHRA and CDR2 YSYEKL. Trimming costs V 4 bases and J 3 bases, and their ends lie 16 bases apart. Inclusive of the bounding cysteine and phenylalanine, the CDR3 is 15 residues long. Only the CDR3 region is kept as DNA, spanning 45 bases read in frame from base 1.